These 29 T cell receptor beta chains originate from one sample sequenced in a study of post-analysis software for immune sequencing data. Which antigens these TCRs recognize remains unknown. Study-wide findings and caveats: About five TRBV segments appeared more often in patients than in controls, and TRBV5-6, TRBV5-1 and TRBV20-1 were among these.

Included in the TCR beta cDNA libraries were unique molecular identifiers. Using its own MiXCR run on the PCR reads, TCRdb lists one record per CDR3 protein. The profile covers about 260,000 distinct CDR3 sequences, with about 40% appearing a single time and roughly 4.8% taken by the ten largest. The sample was blood. These receptors were collected from a girl between 10 and 17 years old with multiple sclerosis.

J is TRBJ2-1 and V is TRBV5-1, with D unresolved. V was pared by 2 bases and J by 5 bases, with 5 bases between. There are 12 residues in the CDR3. Germline CDR1 reads SGHRS; CDR2 reads YFSETQ. The CDR3 bases are TGCGCCAGCAGCTTCGCAGACAATGAGCAGTTCTTC. It yields the protein CASSFADNEQFF.

The chain is built from TRBV2 and TRBJ2-2; 7 bases agree with TRBD1. The V segment lost 6 bases and the J segment 10 bases; nucleotides outside the gene matches: 17. Germline V CDR1 and CDR2: SNHLY, FYNNEI. The CDR3 runs to 16 residues. The chain's CDR3 is CASSGTGTVIAEELFF. DNA for the CDR3: TGTGCCAGCAGCGGAACCGGGACAGTAATCGCCGAGGAGCTGTTTTTT.

This clonotype was seen a handful of times. J is TRBJ2-1 and V is TRBV7-8; D is ambiguous. Germline V gene lookup returns CDR1 SGHVS and CDR2 FQNEAQ. V lost 5 bases and J 4 bases, leaving 18 bases between the germline ends. The CDR3 length is 16 residues. CDR3: CASSGLGTESYNEQFF. In nucleotides, the CDR3 is TGTGCCAGCAGCGGCCTGGGCACGGAATCGTACAATGAGCAGTTCTTC.

The chain joins TRBV28 to TRBJ1-1; tentative D call: TRBD1 (6 bases). Between the trimmed V and J ends, which lost 6 bases and 0 bases, there was a span of 11 bases. Germline V gene sequence: CDR1 MDHEN, CDR2 SYDVKM. The CDR3 spans 14 residues. The CDR3 coding sequence is TGTGCCAGCAGACTCGGACAGTTGAACACTGAAGCTTTCTTT. Amino acid sequence: CASRLGQLNTEAFF.

V and J are TRBV29-1 and TRBJ2-2; tentative D call: TRBD1 (5 bases). This CDR3 contains 12 residues. Trimming left V 6 bases short and J 6 bases short, with 11 bases between. CDR1 and CDR2 from the germline V gene are SQVTM and ANQGSEA. The CDR3 nucleotides read TGCAGCGTCGACGCCAGGGCCGGGGAGCTGTTTTTT. As protein: CSVDARAGELFF.

The rearrangement uses TRBV30 and TRBJ2-7, with 9 bases lining up with TRBD2. The CDR3 length is 13 residues. CDR1 and CDR2 (germline): GTSNPN, SVGIG (reference sequence). V gave up 5 bases and J gave up 3 bases; unmatched junction bases: 5. The CDR3: CAWVAGASYEQYF. The CDR3 nucleotides are TGTGCCTGGGTAGCGGGAGCTAGCTACGAGCAGTACTTC.

CDR3 sequence reads: CAIGGSGPYNEQFF. The CDR3 DNA reads TGTGCCATAGGGGGTAGCGGGCCCTACAATGAGCAGTTCTTC. The chain couples TRBV10-3 to TRBJ2-1, with a weak D call TRBD2 (7 bases). Trimming took off 9 bases at V and 2 bases at J, with 14 bases between the two ends. Germline-derived CDR1 and CDR2 are ENHRY and SYGVKD. CDR3 length: 14 amino acids.

This clonotype was counted ten times or more. The genes are TRBV6-5 and TRBJ2-1, with D maybe TRBD2 (5 bases). Between the trimmed V and J ends, which lost 0 bases and 4 bases, there was a span of 10 bases. The CDR3 has 15 residues. Per germline, CDR1 MNHEY and CDR2 SVGAGI. CDR3 sequence: CASSYSSERYNEQFF. The CDR3 region has the DNA TGTGCCAGCAGTTACTCGAGCGAGCGGTACAATGAGCAGTTCTTC.

At least ten counts were recorded for this clonotype. The CDR3 DNA follows: TGTGCCAGCAGCCCATTGGGACCAGGGCCAGACACAGATACGCAGTATTTT. It specifies CASSPLGPGPDTDTQYF. The V gene is TRBV11-3, the J gene TRBJ2-3, with D perhaps being TRBD1 or TRBD2 (5 bases each). Deletions cut 5 bases from V and 2 bases from J, with 20 bases between. Germline loops: CDR1 SGHNT, CDR2 YENEEA. The CDR3 is made up of 17 amino acids.

The CDR3 sequence: CASEGTGGEEQYF. In DNA, the CDR3 is TGTGCCAGCGAAGGGACAGGGGGCGAAGAGCAGTACTTC. The V and J genes are TRBV6-6 and TRBJ2-7, with 12 nucleotides matching TRBD1. The germline CDR1 and CDR2 sequences are MNHNY and SVGAGI (reference sequence). The CDR3 covers 13 residues. The junction had 6 bases not matched to a gene; V was cut back by 8 bases and J by 7 bases.

This clonotype appeared many times. The genes are TRBV5-1 and TRBJ1-6; D possibly corresponds to TRBD1 (6 bases). Trimming shortened V by 3 bases and J by 10 bases, and 14 bases separated the two germline ends. Per germline, CDR1 SGHRS and CDR2 YFSETQ. The CDR3 spans 14 residues. The CDR3 protein is CASSSTTGISPLHF. The DNA for the CDR3 is TGCGCCAGCAGCTCAACAACAGGGATCTCACCCCTCCACTTT.

V gene TRBV14 combines with J gene TRBJ1-2, with D hard to call. Germline V gives CDR1 SGHDN, CDR2 FVKESK. CDR3 length: 18 residues. Trimming stripped 1 base from V and 0 bases from J, with 18 bases between. CDR3 nucleotide sequence: TGTGCCAGCAGCCAAGGGTGGGGAACGACGGCAGCTAACTATGGCTACACCTTC. The encoded protein is CASSQGWGTTAANYGYTF.

The V call is TRBV12-3 or TRBV12-4, the J call TRBJ2-5, with TRBD2 matching over 11 bases. With 5 bases clipped from V and 2 bases from J, the junction kept 7 bases outside the gene matches. CDR3 length equals 16 residues. CDR3 nucleotides: TGTGCCAGCAGTCGTGGACTAGCGGGTAGACAAGAGACCCAGTACTTC. Protein product: CASSRGLAGRQETQYF.

There are a few counts of this clonotype. This chain connects TRBV18 to TRBJ1-2; unclear D gene. Trimming pared 2 bases from V and 3 bases from J, leaving 16 bases between. This CDR3 is 16 amino acids long. Germline assignment: CDR1 KGHSH and CDR2 LQKENI. The DNA of the CDR3 is TGTGCCAGCTCACCAAGTTTTTCCTGGGAGGACTATGGCTACACCTTC. This gives the protein CASSPSFSWEDYGYTF.

For this clonotype: With a much larger clone just one base away, this may be a read error. The chain joins TRBV27 to TRBJ1-5, with D hard to call. V lost 6 bases and J lost 7, with 10 bases in between. Looked up from germline, CDR1 is MNHEY and CDR2 is SMNVEV (reference sequence). The CDR3 consists of 12 residues. The CDR3 coding sequence is TGTGCCAGCAGCGTTGTTGAACAGCCCCAGCATTTT. This codes for CASSVVEQPQHF.

The chain carries TRBV27 and TRBJ2-7; 10 nucleotides match TRBD1. Looked up from germline, CDR1 is MNHEY and CDR2 is SMNVEV (reference sequence). V shed 5 bases and J 6 bases; nucleotides not matched to a gene: 10. The length of the CDR3 is 15 residues. Written as DNA, the CDR3 is TGTGCCAGCAGTCCCTCCGGGACAGGGGCGGTCGAGCAGTACTTC. Encoded protein: CASSPSGTGAVEQYF.

The sample holds many counts of this clonotype. The chain employs TRBV5-8 and TRBJ1-5; TRBD1 aligns across 7 bases. From germline, CDR1 is SGHTS and CDR2 YDEGEE. The CDR3 spans 16 residues. The V gene end was trimmed by 1 base and the J gene end by 5 bases; junction bases not matched to a gene: 9. The CDR3 nucleotides read TGTGCCAGCAGCTTGTACGACAGGGTGAAGGATCAGCCCCAGCATTTT. Protein sequence: CASSLYDRVKDQPQHF.

The chain carries TRBV12-3 or TRBV12-4 and TRBJ1-4, with 7 bases lining up with TRBD1. This CDR3 has 14 residues. With V trimmed by 6 bases and J by 7 bases, 8 bases remained unmatched. The chain's CDR3 is CASRGDRAGEKLFF. DNA of the CDR3: TGTGCCAGCAGGGGAGACAGGGCGGGTGAAAAACTGTTTTTT.

As regards this clonotype: This could be a read error, since a much larger clone is one nucleotide away. The chain couples TRBV5-1 to TRBJ2-5; D is unclear. The germline V and J ends were trimmed by 6 bases and 3 bases, with 9 bases remaining between them. Germline-derived CDR1 and CDR2 are SGHRS and YFSETQ. The CDR3 sequence is 12 residues long. CDR3 region: CASNFNEETQYF. The CDR3 nucleotides read TGCGCCAGCAACTTTAATGAAGAGACCCAGTACTTC.

The gene calls are TRBV5-1 and TRBJ1-4; D gene ambiguous. CDR3 size: 15 residues. Germline V gene lookup returns CDR1 SGHRS and CDR2 YFSETQ. The V end was cut by 0 bases, the J end by 7 bases, with 13 bases between. CDR3 loop: CASSLDTRGGEKLFF. CDR3 coding DNA: TGCGCCAGCAGCTTGGACACCCGTGGCGGTGAAAAACTGTTTTTT.

This clonotype came up a few times. Just one base apart from a much larger clone, this may be a read error. The rearrangement uses TRBV7-6 and TRBJ2-1; 10 bases match TRBD2. The tail of the sequence fits TRBJ2-7 better, so the J call may be wrong. The CDR3 contains 18 residues. Germline CDR1 and CDR2: SGHVS and FNYEAQ. The DNA for the CDR3 is TGTGCCAGCAGCCCAAGAGCGGGGGGGACCGACCGAGGGAATGAGCAGTACTTC. Amino acids: CASSPRAGGTDRGNEQYF.

This clonotype has more than one count but fewer than ten. The rearrangement joins TRBV12-3 or TRBV12-4 to TRBJ2-7, with TRBD2 matching over 11 bases. The CDR3 has 15 amino acids. With V trimmed by 2 bases and J by 5 bases, 5 bases remained unmatched. CDR3 coding DNA: TGTGCCAGCAGTTTAACTAGCGGGAGTTCCCACGAGCAGTACTTC. It specifies CASSLTSGSSHEQYF.

V is TRBV20-1 and J is TRBJ2-5, with 9 positions matching TRBD2. CDR1 and CDR2 from the germline V gene are DFQATT and SNEGSKA (reference sequence). There are 17 residues in the CDR3. V lost 6 bases, J lost 4 bases, and 18 bases stayed unmatched. The CDR3 DNA reads TGCAGTGCCCAGCCGTTTGAGGGACTAGCCCCCAGAGAGACCCAGTACTTC. Translation: CSAQPFEGLAPRETQYF.

This chain joins TRBV12-3 or TRBV12-4 and TRBJ1-2; 8 bases agree with TRBD1. The CDR3 has 16 amino acids. V was pared by 5 bases and J by 4 bases, with 12 bases of the junction left unmatched. As DNA, the CDR3 is TGTGCCAGCAGTCATCGGACAGGGCCCCCAATCTATGGCTACACCTTC. Translating it yields CASSHRTGPPIYGYTF.

This clonotype was detected many times. The rearrangement links TRBV29-1 to TRBJ1-2; possible D gene TRBD1, 6 bases. CDR1 and CDR2 from the germline V gene are SQVTM and ANQGSEA. V was clipped by 4 bases and J by 4 bases, with 10 bases between them. The CDR3 extends over 12 amino acids. CDR3 sequence: CSVARGAYGYTF. The CDR3 region has the DNA TGCAGCGTTGCCAGGGGTGCCTATGGCTACACCTTC.

This clonotype was counted at least ten times. V and J are TRBV15 and TRBJ1-6; D is unresolved. V lost 0 bases and J lost 9, with 15 bases in between. The CDR3 runs to 16 residues. Per the germline V gene, CDR1 is LNHNV and CDR2 is YYDKDF (reference sequence). CDR3 in DNA: TGTGCCACCAGCAGAGATAATGGAGGGTCTTCTTCACCCCTCCACTTT. Amino acids: CATSRDNGGSSSPLHF.

The J gene is TRBJ2-1, the V gene TRBV4-3; D is ambiguous. V lost 0 bases to trimming and J lost 7 bases, with 10 bases between them. Germline values: CDR1 LGHNA, CDR2 YSLEER. The CDR3 covers 14 residues. The chain's CDR3 is CASSQEGRRNEQFF. The CDR3 DNA is TGCGCCAGCAGCCAAGAGGGCCGTAGGAATGAGCAGTTCTTC.

As for this clonotype: One junction end does not reproduce the germline sequence, and a read error may be involved. The V call is TRBV12-3 or TRBV12-4, the J call TRBJ2-3; D not certain. This CDR3 spans 12 amino acids. CDR3: CASSPEKDTQYF. The CDR3 nucleotides read TGTGCCAGCAGTCCAGAGAAAGATACCCAGTATTTT.

This clonotype was picked up many times. The chain is built from TRBV12-5 and TRBJ2-3; 9 nucleotides align to TRBD1. Germline V lookup: CDR1 LGHNT, CDR2 FRNRAP. This CDR3 comprises 15 residues. J was trimmed by 8 bases and V by 4 bases; bases with no gene match: 10. CDR3 protein: CASGSNRDRDGTQYF. The CDR3 DNA follows: TGTGCTAGTGGTTCCAACCGGGACAGGGACGGTACGCAGTATTTT.